The entry that follows covers one T cell receptor beta chain sequence. This clone has a single count. Its antigen is currently not known. Base qualities are missing; no much larger clone stands one base away. Using the deep immunoSEQ assay, TCR CDR3 regions were amplified from genomic DNA by multiplex PCR. For each cell subset, the extracted genomic DNA was distributed evenly across all wells of several immunoSEQ 96-well plates, and each plate served as one replicate. For sorted subsets, roughly 200 ng of genomic DNA, equivalent to 25,000 to 30,000 T cell genomes, went into each replicate PCR. Purified libraries were measured with a Qubit 3.0 fluorometer, size-checked on a Bioanalyzer 2100, and measured again with the KAPA Library Quantification kit. Every immunoSEQ 96-well plate was sequenced on a separate single-read 150-cycle Illumina NextSeq 550 flow cell. As for the authors' bioinformatics: Because the immunoSEQ output included only junctional sequences and no quality scores, the filtering could not be the same as the filtering used for full-length reads. To assign V/J genes and CDR3, sequences were annotated using PyIR, a Python wrapper for IgBLAST v1.9, with IMGT germline references. Reads were filtered out if the reads had weak V/J assignments (E-value above 1e-6), no CDR3, stop codons, out-of-frame junctions, or ambiguous translated residues. V3J clonotypes were defined as sequences sharing the same inferred V gene, J gene, and CDR3 amino acid sequence. To compute the percentage overlap between repertoires, the number of shared unique clonotypes was divided by the size of the smaller repertoire. Three approaches were used to assess repertoire richness: RTK rarefaction, the Chao1 estimator, and Recon v2.1 estimates of unobserved clonotypes. Generation probabilities for all TCRbeta clonotypes obtained by the gDNA method from a handful of donors were computed using OLGA. TCRdb provides this immuneACCESS table in a form limited to in-frame rearrangements. Some clones are lacking; in checked studies, under half of them reflect an unresolved V gene, and why the rest are absent is not known. The V and J calls and clone size were taken over from that table, and D and trimming were inferred from the DNA. Here the sample has about 2.5 million clones; around 90% occur a single time. Of the sample, around 0.38% is held by the ten largest clones.

These data are taken from a study of shared clonotypes between healthy human individuals (dated by TCRdb to 2019 to 2021). Turning to the overall study: A couple of women and a few men aged 18 to 49 years were included in the cohort. Leukapheresis yielded between about 0.85 and 10 billion PBMCs per donor. For each donor, CD4 naive and CD4 memory were each run on three plates, CD8 naive on two plates, and CD8 memory on one plate. Different laboratories and diverse techniques were used to prepare libraries and sequence TCR repertoires, to increase sequencing depth and limit assay-specific biases. To estimate repertoire size and how much clonotype sharing occurs between individuals, the study deeply sequenced the blood TCR repertoires of about 5 healthy adults.

Overall study outcomes, separate from this receptor: Naive subsets generally had larger estimated clonotype richness than memory subsets. Sampling was restricted to blood, and TCR repertoires in tissues likely differ from the TCR repertoires found in blood. Across a few donors, 4.5% to 6.5% of naive CD4, around 3.5% of naive CD8, under 2.5% of memory CD4, and approximately 0.4% of memory CD8 clonotypes were shared. The genetic and exposure-history diversity represented was limited by the small number of donors. Rarefaction of sorted-subset datasets indicated incomplete sequencing despite the large sequencing depth. Compared with non-shared clonotypes, clonotypes shared by all four sorted-subset donors had higher generation probabilities. Pairwise subsampling indicated that sequencing depth was expected to affect the degree of clonotype sharing among donors.

Healthy HIV-negative adults with no recently reported acute infections or vaccinations were included as donors. Only Caucasian adults living in Nashville, Tennessee, USA were represented among the donors. CD4+ T cells were enriched by magnetic negative selection, after which naive cells were positively selected on CD45RA and the negative fraction was taken as the memory subset. After blood collection by leukapheresis, PBMCs were isolated using Ficoll-Histopaque density gradient centrifugation and then cryopreserved in the vapor phase of liquid nitrogen. Purity and quantity of every magnetically sorted T cell population were checked by analytical flow cytometry. Each sorted fraction had its genomic DNA isolated and then quantified by UV absorbance on a Nanodrop 2000c. Measured from the cysteine to the phenylalanine, the CDR3 is 16 residues long. CDR3 DNA is the only sequence kept; it has 48 bases, read in frame from the first base. CDR1 and CDR2 (SGHAT, FQDESV) derive from the germline V gene (reference sequence). Relative to germline, V is 4 bases shorter and J is 3 bases shorter, with 15 bases between their ends.

Material for sequencing was naive CD4+ T cells from PBMCs. The sample's cell subset or site, from its label and the paper: CD45RA+ positively selected. This TCR derives from a man aged 18 to 29 in good health. Some clones in this sample may be carry-over from other donors' samples. This chain is built from TRBV11-1 and TRBJ1-4; there is no confident call for the D gene. For the CDR3, the sequence is CASSSRDRSSNEKLFF. The sequenced DNA: TGTGCCAGCAGCTCCCGAGACCGTAGCTCTAATGAAAAACTGTTTTTT.